The 19 T cell receptor beta chains reported below all come from one sample, sequenced in a study of CD8 T cells in Susac syndrome. The RNA, about 0.45 to 1 ug, was put through reverse transcription using random hexamers. One entry per CDR3 protein results from TCRdb running MiXCR on the immunoSEQ multiplex PCR reads. The table includes over 100,000 distinct CDR3 sequences, 85% to 95% detected once. The sequencing sample was made of CD8+ T cells from PBMCs. These receptors were obtained from a human donor with Susac syndrome.

The genes are TRBV7-9 and TRBJ2-5; D not resolved. V shed 3 bases and J shed 2 bases, with 10 bases lying between them. The CDR3 is 14 amino acids. CDR1 and CDR2 from the germline V gene are SEHNR and FQNEAQ (reference sequence). CDR3 sequence reads: CASSLLGKQETQYF. The CDR3 coding sequence is TGTGCCAGCAGCTTGCTAGGAAAACAAGAGACCCAGTACTTC.

The rearrangement joins TRBV15 to TRBJ1-5; D ambiguous. Germline-derived CDR1 and CDR2 are LNHNV and YYDKDF (reference sequence). The length of the CDR3 is 15 residues. V was cut by 0 bases and J by 4 bases, with 10 bases left in between. The CDR3: CATSRDQGANQPQHF. The CDR3 DNA is TGTGCCACCAGCAGAGATCAAGGAGCAAATCAGCCCCAGCATTTT.

The rearrangement links TRBV4-1 to TRBJ1-6; no reliable D call. The CDR3 covers 14 residues. V was cut by 2 bases and J by 7 bases, with 9 bases left in between. Germline lookup yields CDR1 MGHRA and CDR2 YSYEKL. This chain's CDR3 is CASSQRGKNSPLHF. The CDR3 DNA follows: TGCGCCAGCAGCCAAAGAGGGAAGAATTCACCCCTCCACTTT.

The chain couples TRBV2 to TRBJ2-4; 8 nucleotides match TRBD1. Losses at the gene ends were 7 bases for V and 6 bases for J; bases not matched to a gene: 2. From germline, CDR1 is SNHLY and CDR2 FYNNEI. The CDR3 is 12 amino acids. This CDR3 is CASTGTGNIQYF. The CDR3 bases are TGTGCCAGCACAGGGACAGGAAACATTCAGTACTTC.

The chain couples TRBV19 to TRBJ1-6, with D perhaps TRBD1 (6 bases). The CDR3 spans 14 residues. Germline CDR1 and CDR2: LNHDA and SQIVND (reference sequence). V was cut by 9 bases and J by 5 bases, with 14 bases left in between. For the CDR3, the DNA is TGTGCCAGCACGGGGGGCTCTGATAATTCACCCCTCCACTTT. This codes for CASTGGSDNSPLHF.

This sequence joins TRBV11-2 and TRBJ1-2, with D possibly being TRBD1 (6 bases). The CDR3 is 15 amino acids. CDR1 is SGHAT, CDR2 FQNNGV, per germline. Trimming removed 5 bases at V and 8 bases at J, with 21 bases between. DNA of the CDR3: TGTGCCAGCAGCCCGGCGGGGGCAGGGGTACAGGGCTACACCTTC. This encodes CASSPAGAGVQGYTF.

The chain combines TRBV11-2 with TRBJ2-7; D gene uncertain. V was cut by 3 bases and J by 5 bases, with 2 bases left in between. Germline V gene lookup returns CDR1 SGHAT and CDR2 FQNNGV. CDR3 length: 10 residues. This CDR3 reads CASSFNEQYF. In DNA, the CDR3 is TGTGCCAGCAGCTTCAACGAGCAGTACTTC.

V and J are TRBV2 and TRBJ2-7; possible D gene TRBD2, 6 bases. The CDR3 loop spans 12 amino acids. Germline loops: CDR1 SNHLY, CDR2 FYNNEI. Trimming removed 3 bases from V and 5 bases from J, with 8 bases in between. The CDR3, as DNA: TGTGCCAGCAGTGATGGCGGGAACGAGCAGTACTTC. Protein product: CASSDGGNEQYF.

The rearrangement links TRBV13 to TRBJ2-7, with D possibly being TRBD1 or TRBD2 (5 bases each). The V end lost 1 base, the J end lost 5 bases, and 9 bases lay between the germline ends. The CDR3 runs 13 residues. Per germline, CDR1 PRHDT and CDR2 FYEKMQ (reference sequence). This chain's CDR3 is CASSLELGDEQYF. The CDR3 DNA reads as TGTGCCAGCAGCTTAGAACTAGGGGACGAGCAGTACTTC. Using reference TRBV13 and TRBJ2-7 for the parts outside the CDR3, the full variable domain is AAGVIQSPRHLIKEKRETATLKCYPIPRHDTVYWYQQGPGQDPQFLISFYEKMQSDKGSIPDRFSAQQFSDYHSELNMSSLELGDSALYFCASSLELGDEQYFGPGTRLTVT.

The chain links TRBV27 to TRBJ1-4; no clear D gene. The V end lost 1 base, the J end lost 6 bases, and 6 bases lay between the germline ends. The germline CDR1 and CDR2 sequences are MNHEY and SMNVEV (reference sequence). This CDR3 is 13 amino acids long. CDR3 residues: CASSLWTDEKLFF. The DNA for the CDR3 is TGTGCCAGCAGTTTATGGACGGATGAAAAACTGTTTTTT.

The genes are TRBV27 and TRBJ2-1, with 7 bases identical to TRBD1. From germline, CDR1 is MNHEY and CDR2 SMNVEV (reference sequence). The V gene end was trimmed by 7 bases and the J gene end by 3 bases; junction bases not matched to a gene: 6. The CDR3 runs to 14 residues. The CDR3 loop is CASKETGFYNEQFF. The CDR3 DNA is TGTGCCAGCAAAGAGACAGGGTTCTACAATGAGCAGTTCTTC.

This clonotype appeared a few times. The rearrangement uses TRBV29-1 and TRBJ2-7; D gene ambiguous. V lost 3 bases and J lost 0, with 18 bases in between. The CDR3 has 16 amino acids. Germline CDR1 SQVTM, CDR2 ANQGSEA. The CDR3 region has the DNA TGCAGCGTTGATCTCGTCGTGGACGGCGGCTCCTACGAGCAGTACTTC. It yields the protein CSVDLVVDGGSYEQYF.

The rearrangement joins TRBV5-1 to TRBJ2-5, with 7 nucleotides matching TRBD1. This CDR3 region has 13 residues. J was trimmed by 1 base and V by 5 bases; bases with no gene match: 2. Germline V gene sequence: CDR1 SGHRS, CDR2 YFSETQ. CDR3 sequence reads: CASRRQGQETQYF. The CDR3 DNA reads TGCGCCAGCAGGCGACAGGGCCAAGAGACCCAGTACTTC. Based on the CDR3 plus reference TRBV5-1 and TRBJ2-5, the full variable domain is KAGVTQTPRYLIKTRGQQVTLSCSPISGHRSVSWYQQTPGQGLQFLFEYFSETQRNKGNFPGRFSGRQFSNSRSEMNVSTLELGDSALYLCASRRQGQETQYFGPGTRLLVL.

The chain carries TRBV29-1 and TRBJ1-2, with D tentatively TRBD1 (5 bases). This CDR3 contains 15 residues. The V gene's germline CDR1 is SQVTM and CDR2 ANQGSEA. V lost 4 bases, J lost 3 bases, and 18 bases lay in between. CDR3 bases: TGCAGCGTTGTTGGGTATGGCGGGGACGACTATGGCTACACCTTC. Protein: CSVVGYGGDDYGYTF.

The genes are TRBV30 and TRBJ1-2; D not resolved. The germline V gene has CDR1 GTSNPN and CDR2 SVGIG (reference sequence). The ends were cut back, 1 base at V and 0 bases at J, with 6 bases in the middle. The CDR3 runs 13 residues. For the CDR3, the DNA is TGTGCCTGGAGTGATACAGCTAACTATGGCTACACCTTC. Encoded protein: CAWSDTANYGYTF.

The V gene is TRBV7-9, the J gene TRBJ1-5; D not certain. The CDR3 is 15 amino acids. Germline V CDR1 and CDR2: SEHNR, FQNEAQ (reference sequence). The V and J ends lost 1 base and 5 bases respectively, with 12 bases between them. The CDR3 DNA is TGTGCCAGCAGCTTAGGAGAGTCTGAGCATCAGCCCCAGCATTTT. Protein: CASSLGESEHQPQHF. Variable domain in full (rest from reference TRBV7-9 and TRBJ1-5): DTGVSQNPRHKITKRGQNVTFRCDPISEHNRLYWYRQTLGQGPEFLTYFQNEAQLEKSRLLSDRFSAERPKGSFSTLEIQRTEQGDSAMYLCASSLGESEHQPQHFGDGTRLSIL.

The rearrangement uses TRBV15 and TRBJ2-7, with D perhaps matching TRBD1 (6 bases). Trimming shortened V by 4 bases and J by 3 bases, and 10 bases separated the two germline ends. CDR3 length equals 13 residues. Germline V gene lookup returns CDR1 LNHNV and CDR2 YYDKDF (reference sequence). The CDR3 sequence: CATSTGRGYEQYF. In DNA form, the CDR3 reads TGTGCCACCAGCACAGGCAGGGGCTACGAGCAGTACTTC.

This rearrangement joins TRBV5-1 to TRBJ2-1, with D unclear. The V end was cut by 0 bases, the J end by 0 bases, with 13 bases between. This CDR3 has 17 amino acids. CDR1 and CDR2 from the germline V gene are SGHRS and YFSETQ. The CDR3 loop reads CASSLDARSSSYNEQFF. The CDR3 DNA reads TGCGCCAGCAGCTTGGATGCTCGCTCAAGCTCCTACAATGAGCAGTTCTTC.

This chain uses TRBV9 with TRBJ2-5; no clear D gene. V lost 0 bases to trimming and J lost 5 bases, with 8 bases between them. The CDR3 covers 13 residues. The germline V gene encodes CDR1 SGDLS and CDR2 YYNGEE. CDR3 in amino acids: CASSVDPGETQYF. The CDR3 bases are TGTGCCAGCAGCGTAGACCCCGGGGAGACCCAGTACTTC.